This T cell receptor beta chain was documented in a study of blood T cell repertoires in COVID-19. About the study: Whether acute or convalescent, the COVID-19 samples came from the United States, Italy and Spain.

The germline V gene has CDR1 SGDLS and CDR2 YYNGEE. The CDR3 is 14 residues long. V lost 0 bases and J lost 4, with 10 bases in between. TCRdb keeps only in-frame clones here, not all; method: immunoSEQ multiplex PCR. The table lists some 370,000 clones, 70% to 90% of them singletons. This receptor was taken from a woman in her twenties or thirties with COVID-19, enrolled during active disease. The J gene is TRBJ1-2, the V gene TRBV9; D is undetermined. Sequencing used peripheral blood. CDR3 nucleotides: TGTGCCAGCAGCGTAGCCCTTGCGGGCTATGGCTACACCTTC. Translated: CASSVALAGYGYTF.